The 31 T cell receptor beta chains reported below all come from one sample, sequenced in a study of blood T cell repertoires in COVID-19. Sequenced by immunoSEQ multiplex PCR; TCRdb stores in-frame clones only, minus some. The sample has some 200,000 clones, roughly 78% seen once. Sequenced sample: peripheral blood. These receptors originate from a woman in her forties with acute or convalescent COVID-19.

This clone was observed a few times. This sequence joins TRBV9 and TRBJ2-1, with 14 bases fitting TRBD2. The V gene end was trimmed by 2 bases and the J gene end by 10 bases; junction bases not matched to a gene: 11. This CDR3 is built from 17 residues. Germline CDR1 is SGDLS and CDR2 is YYNGEE. CDR3 sequence reads: CASSVTPGLAGVREQFF. CDR3 bases: TGTGCCAGCAGCGTGACCCCGGGACTAGCGGGGGTTCGGGAGCAGTTCTTC.

The chain joins TRBV6-5 to TRBJ2-7, with a tentative D call TRBD1 (6 bases). Trimming cost V 10 bases and J 6 bases, with 19 bases left between them. The CDR3 length is 13 residues. CDR1 and CDR2 from the germline V gene are MNHEY and SVGAGI. CDR3 nucleotide sequence: TGTGCCACCGACTTCCCGGGACAACCCGAGCAGTACTTC. It translates to CATDFPGQPEQYF.

As to this clone: This sample also contains other DNA sequences that code for the same CDR3. The chain joins TRBV6-4 to TRBJ2-3; a weak D match, TRBD1 (6 bases). Per the germline V gene, CDR1 is MRHNA and CDR2 is SNTAGT. V lost 3 bases, J lost 1 base, and 8 bases lay in between. The CDR3 contains 14 residues. The CDR3 protein is CASSDAGGTDTQYF. The CDR3 DNA sequence: TGTGCCAGCAGTGATGCAGGGGGCACAGATACGCAGTATTTT.

The chain recombines TRBV15 with TRBJ2-1; D unclear. CDR1 and CDR2 (germline): LNHNV, YYDKDF (reference sequence). The CDR3 runs 15 residues. Trimming removed 0 bases at V and 5 bases at J, with 11 bases between. The CDR3 reads CATSRERPSDNEQFF. The DNA of the CDR3 is TGTGCCACCAGCAGAGAGCGGCCGTCGGACAATGAGCAGTTCTTC.

CDR3 protein: CASSFTSGGGDTQYF. The DNA of the CDR3 is TGCGCCAGCAGCTTTACTAGCGGGGGAGGAGATACGCAGTATTTT. This chain links TRBV5-1 with TRBJ2-3; 11 bases are shared with TRBD2. V was clipped by 2 bases and J by 5 bases; unmatched bases: 4. CDR1 is SGHRS, CDR2 YFSETQ, per germline. CDR3 length equals 15 residues.

This clone was seen only a few times. V and J are TRBV12-3 or TRBV12-4 and TRBJ1-2, with 7 bases fitting TRBD1. This CDR3 has 13 amino acids. The trim removed 5 bases at V and 2 bases at J, leaving 2 bases unmatched. CDR3 sequence: CASSTGQNYGYTF. In DNA form, the CDR3 reads TGTGCCAGCAGTACGGGACAGAACTATGGCTACACCTTC.

The chain joins TRBV11-2 to TRBJ1-2; TRBD1 is a possible D gene (6 bases). From germline, CDR1 is SGHAT and CDR2 FQNNGV. The CDR3 is 16 residues long. Trimming took off 0 bases at V and 4 bases at J, with 15 bases between the two ends. DNA of the CDR3: TGTGCCAGCAGCTTAGATGCAGGGGATCGTCGCTATGGCTACACCTTC. Translation gives CASSLDAGDRRYGYTF. Full variable domain (missing parts from reference TRBV11-2 and TRBJ1-2): EAGVAQSPRYKIIEKRQSVAFWCNPISGHATLYWYQQILGQGPKLLIQFQNNGVVDDSQLPKDRFSAERLKGVDSTLKIQPAKLEDSAVYLCASSLDAGDRRYGYTFGSGTRLTVV.

The chain links TRBV18 to TRBJ1-5, with D perhaps matching TRBD1 (6 bases). CDR1 and CDR2 from the germline V gene are KGHSH and LQKENI. The CDR3 covers 14 residues. The V gene lost 4 bases and the J gene lost 6 bases, with 13 bases spanning the gap. The CDR3, as DNA: TGTGCCAGCTCACAGGCAGGGGCGCTTCAGCCCCAGCATTTT. The encoded protein is CASSQAGALQPQHF.

This clone was detected only a few times. V gene TRBV6-6 combines with J gene TRBJ2-5; 9 nucleotides agree with TRBD2. This CDR3 has 15 residues. The germline V gene encodes CDR1 MNHNY and CDR2 SVGAGI (reference sequence). Losses at the gene ends were 5 bases for V and 2 bases for J; bases not matched to a gene: 6. CDR3 DNA sequence: TGTGCCAGCAGTCCCCTCGCGGGAGGGCAAGAGACCCAGTACTTC. It encodes CASSPLAGGQETQYF.

The genes are TRBV11-1 and TRBJ1-1; D unresolved. The CDR3 is made up of 14 amino acids. Trimming pared 3 bases from V and 1 base from J, leaving 9 bases between. In germline, CDR1 is SGHAT, CDR2 FQDESV (reference sequence). The CDR3, as DNA: TGTGCCAGCAGCTTCGGTACAGCGAACACTGAAGCTTTCTTT. This sequence encodes CASSFGTANTEAFF.

V and J are TRBV5-1 and TRBJ2-2, with TRBD1 matching 7 bases. Looked up from germline, CDR1 is SGHRS and CDR2 is YFSETQ. The CDR3 has 15 residues. V shed 9 bases, J shed 3 bases, and the junction held 11 bases outside the gene matches. The CDR3 here is CATKTTTGYTGELFF. Written as DNA, the CDR3 is TGCGCCACCAAGACTACGACAGGGTACACCGGGGAGCTGTTTTTT.

A word on this clone: The junction departs from germline at one end; a sequencing error may be responsible. The chain has TRBV5-1 and TRBJ2-7, with 8 nucleotides matching TRBD2. The germline V gene encodes CDR1 SGHRS and CDR2 YFSETQ. The CDR3 spans 12 residues. The CDR3 reads CASSLEGAGGNF. The CDR3 DNA follows: TGCGCCAGCAGCTTGGAAGGGGCGGGAGGAAACTTC.

This clone appeared many times. This chain connects TRBV7-8 to TRBJ2-7; D perhaps matches TRBD2 (6 bases). Trimming shortened V by 1 base and J by 0 bases, and 10 bases separated the two germline ends. This CDR3 spans 15 amino acids. The germline V gene has CDR1 SGHVS and CDR2 FQNEAQ. DNA of the CDR3: TGTGCCAGCAGCTTAGGAACTAGCCTCTCCTACGAGCAGTACTTC. This translates into CASSLGTSLSYEQYF.

The V and J genes are TRBV7-2 and TRBJ2-1, with 14 bases identical to TRBD2. The CDR3 is 17 residues long. V dropped 6 bases and J dropped 12; count of bases not matched to a gene: 16. The germline V gene encodes CDR1 SGHTA and CDR2 FQGNSA. The CDR3 sequence is CASRSGLAGVSRKGQFF. As DNA, the CDR3 is TGTGCCAGCAGGTCGGGACTAGCGGGAGTATCCCGTAAGGGGCAGTTCTTC.

The chain joins TRBV7-2 to TRBJ2-3, with 7 bases identical to TRBD2. This CDR3 region has 13 residues. Germline V gene sequence: CDR1 SGHTA, CDR2 FQGNSA. V was pared by 6 bases and J by 9 bases, with 9 bases of the junction left unmatched. The CDR3 DNA reads as TGTGCCAGCAGTTTTAGCGGGTTTTTCACGCAGTATTTT. Translated, it gives CASSFSGFFTQYF.

This clone was counted between two and nine times. The rearrangement links TRBV6-2 or TRBV6-3 to TRBJ2-1; D call uncertain. There are 13 residues in the CDR3. Germline CDR1 is MNHEY and CDR2 is SVGEGT. Trimming shortened V by 5 bases and J by 5 bases, and 10 bases separated the two germline ends. Written as DNA, the CDR3 is TGTGCCAGCAGTCGTGACTCAAACAATGAGCAGTTCTTC. It codes for CASSRDSNNEQFF.

The rearrangement uses TRBV6-5 and TRBJ2-3, with TRBD2 matching over 9 bases. J gave up 0 bases and V 6 bases, and 4 bases lay outside the gene matches. Germline CDR1 reads MNHEY; CDR2 reads SVGAGI. The CDR3 is 15 residues long. CDR3: CASRRLAGSTDTQYF. CDR3 nucleotide sequence: TGTGCCAGCAGACGGCTAGCGGGAAGCACAGATACGCAGTATTTT.

The table lists this clone with a count of one. This sequence joins TRBV19 and TRBJ2-2; no clear D. The CDR3 contains 13 residues. Germline V gene sequence: CDR1 LNHDA, CDR2 SQIVND (reference sequence). V was shortened by 4 bases and J by 7 bases, with 10 bases between the two germline ends. The CDR3 DNA sequence: TGTGCCAGTAGTAATACGGAGTACGGGGAGCTGTTTTTT. As protein: CASSNTEYGELFF.

The rearrangement joins TRBV10-2 to TRBJ1-1, with 11 bases that match TRBD1. The CDR3 covers 13 residues. Germline V gene data show CDR1 as WSHSY and CDR2 as SAAADI. Trimming at V came to 7 bases and at J to 6 bases, leaving 4 bases not matched to a gene. CDR3 sequence reads: CASNGQGAPEAFF. DNA for the CDR3: TGCGCCAGCAACGGACAGGGGGCCCCTGAAGCTTTCTTT.

For this clone: Other DNA sequences in the same sample also yield this CDR3. V gene TRBV4-3 combines with J gene TRBJ2-1, with TRBD2 matching over 12 bases. The germline V gene encodes CDR1 LGHNA and CDR2 YSLEER. The V segment lost 4 bases and the J segment 4 bases; nucleotides outside the gene matches: 2. The CDR3 has 15 amino acids. Here the CDR3 reads CASSRTSGTYNEQFF. CDR3 DNA sequence: TGCGCCAGCAGCCGGACTAGCGGGACTTACAATGAGCAGTTCTTC.

This clone has just a few counts. The DNA of the CDR3 is TGTGCCAGCAGTGAAGCGGGGACAGGGGCTGGAAACACCATATATTTT. Translated, it gives CASSEAGTGAGNTIYF. This rearrangement joins TRBV6-1 to TRBJ1-3; 10 positions match TRBD1. The CDR3 is 16 residues long. CDR1 MNHNS and CDR2 SASEGT come from the germline V gene. The ends lost 0 bases at V and 2 bases at J; junction bases unmatched: 1.

This chain links TRBV4-2 with TRBJ1-2; no definite D call. The V and J ends lost 4 bases and 6 bases respectively, with 18 bases between them. The CDR3 totals 15 residues. Germline V gene data show CDR1 as LGHNA and CDR2 as YNFKEQ. The DNA of the CDR3 is TGTGCCAGCAGCCTAGACCGAGGATTTAGGAATGGCTACACCTTC. It specifies CASSLDRGFRNGYTF.

The V and J genes are TRBV6-6 and TRBJ2-5, with 9 bases matching TRBD2. Germline CDR1 MNHNY, CDR2 SVGAGI (reference sequence). The CDR3 is 15 residues long. V lost 6 bases and J lost 2; bases outside the gene matches: 7. Here the CDR3 reads CASRAGTSPQETQYF. CDR3 nucleotide sequence: TGTGCCAGCAGGGCAGGGACTAGCCCACAAGAGACCCAGTACTTC.

The genes are TRBV27 and TRBJ1-4; TRBD1 agrees at 8 bases. This CDR3 region has 14 residues. CDR1 and CDR2 from the germline V gene are MNHEY and SMNVEV (reference sequence). With 8 bases clipped from V and 4 bases from J, the junction kept 6 bases outside the gene matches. CDR3 region: CASRDRLYNEKLFF. The CDR3 region has the DNA TGTGCCAGCCGGGACAGGTTGTATAATGAAAAACTGTTTTTT.

The chain uses TRBV5-1 and TRBJ2-5, with 11 nucleotides matching TRBD2. The length of the CDR3 is 13 residues. After removal of 5 bases from V and 10 bases from J, the junction contained 7 bases not matched to a gene. CDR1 SGHRS and CDR2 YFSETQ come from the germline V gene. CDR3 nucleotide sequence: TGCGCCAGCAGAAGACTAGCGGGGCTGGTCCAGTACTTC. Translated: CASRRLAGLVQYF.

V and J are TRBV3-1 (or the pseudogene TRBV3-2) and TRBJ1-1; D ambiguous. Trimming removed 1 base from V and 11 bases from J, with 14 bases in between. Germline assignment: CDR1 LGHDT and CDR2 YNNKEL (reference sequence). There are 13 residues in the CDR3. As DNA, the CDR3 is TGTGCCAGCAGCCAAGGGGCTTCCCATGGGGCTTTCTTT. Its translation is CASSQGASHGAFF.

This clone was detected only a few times. DNA of the CDR3: TGCGCCAGCAGCCCGCCAGGACTAGCGGGTTACAATGAGCAGTTCTTC. It specifies CASSPPGLAGYNEQFF. V usage is TRBV4-1 and J usage is TRBJ2-1, with TRBD2 matching over 11 bases. The CDR3 runs 16 residues. Trimming at V came to 4 bases and at J to 4 bases, leaving 6 bases not matched to a gene. The germline V gene encodes CDR1 MGHRA and CDR2 YSYEKL.

The rearrangement joins TRBV5-1 to TRBJ1-2, with 8 positions matching TRBD1. Germline V CDR1 and CDR2: SGHRS, YFSETQ. After removal of 2 bases from V and 6 bases from J, the junction contained 6 bases not matched to a gene. The CDR3 spans 14 residues. In DNA form, the CDR3 reads TGCGCCAGCAGCTTAGGACAGGGAAAAGATGGCTACACCTTC. This gives the protein CASSLGQGKDGYTF.

The J gene is TRBJ1-1, the V gene TRBV19; 7 bases are a match to TRBD1. V lost 3 bases to trimming and J lost 1 base; unmatched junction nucleotides: 8. Germline lookup yields CDR1 LNHDA and CDR2 SQIVND (reference sequence). The CDR3 covers 16 residues. CDR3: CASSISRTGPNTEAFF. Written as DNA, the CDR3 is TGTGCCAGTAGTATTAGCAGGACAGGCCCGAACACTGAAGCTTTCTTT. Filled out from reference TRBV19 and TRBJ1-1, the complete variable domain reads DGGITQSPKYLFRKEGQNVTLSCEQNLNHDAMYWYRQDPGQGLRLIYYSQIVNDFQKGDIAEGYSVSREKKESFPLTVTSAQKNPTAFYLCASSISRTGPNTEAFFGQGTRLTVV.

This chain joins TRBV19 and TRBJ2-4; D call uncertain. This CDR3 spans 16 amino acids. Trimming took off 6 bases at V and 0 bases at J, with 15 bases between the two ends. Germline V gene sequence: CDR1 LNHDA, CDR2 SQIVND (reference sequence). CDR3 region: CASSNPAQRAKNIQYF. The CDR3 DNA sequence: TGTGCCAGTAGCAATCCGGCACAGAGAGCCAAAAACATTCAGTACTTC.

The V and J genes are TRBV7-8 and TRBJ2-7; a weak D match, TRBD1 (6 bases). Trimming removed 4 bases at V and 0 bases at J, with 16 bases between. This CDR3 has 16 amino acids. Germline V gene data show CDR1 as SGHVS and CDR2 as FQNEAQ. CDR3 loop: CASSSKGQTFSYEQYF. CDR3 coding DNA: TGTGCCAGCAGCTCAAAGGGACAAACGTTCTCCTACGAGCAGTACTTC.